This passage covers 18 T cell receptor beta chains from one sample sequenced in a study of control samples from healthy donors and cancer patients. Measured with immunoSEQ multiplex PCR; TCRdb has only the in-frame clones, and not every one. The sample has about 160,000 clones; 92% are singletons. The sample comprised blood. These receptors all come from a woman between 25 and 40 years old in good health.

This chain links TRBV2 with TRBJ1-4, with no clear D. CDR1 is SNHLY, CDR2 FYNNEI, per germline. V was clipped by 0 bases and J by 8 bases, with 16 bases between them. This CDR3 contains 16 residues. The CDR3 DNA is TGTGCCAGCAGTGAAGCCACAATGAGAACGGAGGAAAAACTGTTTTTT. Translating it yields CASSEATMRTEEKLFF.

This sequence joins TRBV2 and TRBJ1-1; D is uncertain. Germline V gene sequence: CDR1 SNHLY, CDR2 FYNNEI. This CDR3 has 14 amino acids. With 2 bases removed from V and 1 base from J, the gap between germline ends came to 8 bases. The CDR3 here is CASSELGGNTEAFF. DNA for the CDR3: TGTGCCAGCAGTGAATTGGGAGGGAACACTGAAGCTTTCTTT.

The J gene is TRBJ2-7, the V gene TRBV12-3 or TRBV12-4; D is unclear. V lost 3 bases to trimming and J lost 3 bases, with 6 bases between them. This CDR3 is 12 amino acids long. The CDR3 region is CASSFGSYEQYF. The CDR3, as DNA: TGTGCCAGCAGTTTCGGCAGCTACGAGCAGTACTTC.

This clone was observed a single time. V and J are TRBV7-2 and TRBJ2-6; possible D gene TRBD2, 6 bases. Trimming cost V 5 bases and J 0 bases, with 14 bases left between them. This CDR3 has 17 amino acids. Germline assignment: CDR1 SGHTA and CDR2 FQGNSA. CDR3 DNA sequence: TGTGCCAGCAGCCCCCCGGGACTGTCCTCTGGGGCCAACGTCCTGACTTTC. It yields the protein CASSPPGLSSGANVLTF.

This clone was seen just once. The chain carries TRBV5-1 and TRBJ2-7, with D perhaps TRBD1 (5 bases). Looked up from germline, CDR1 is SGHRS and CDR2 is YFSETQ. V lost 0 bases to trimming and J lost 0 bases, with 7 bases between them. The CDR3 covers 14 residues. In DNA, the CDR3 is TGCGCCAGCAGCTTGGGTCAGGGCTCCTACGAGCAGTACTTC. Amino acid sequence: CASSLGQGSYEQYF. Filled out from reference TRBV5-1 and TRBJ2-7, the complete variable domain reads KAGVTQTPRYLIKTRGQQVTLSCSPISGHRSVSWYQQTPGQGLQFLFEYFSETQRNKGNFPGRFSGRQFSNSRSEMNVSTLELGDSALYLCASSLGQGSYEQYFGPGTRLTVT.

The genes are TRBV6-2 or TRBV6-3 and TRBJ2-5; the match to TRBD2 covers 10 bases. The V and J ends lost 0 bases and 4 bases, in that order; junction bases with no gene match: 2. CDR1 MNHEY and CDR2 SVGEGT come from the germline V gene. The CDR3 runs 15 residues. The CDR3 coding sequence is TGTGCCAGCAGTTACTCGTCTAGCGGGGGAGAGACCCAGTACTTC. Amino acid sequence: CASSYSSSGGETQYF.

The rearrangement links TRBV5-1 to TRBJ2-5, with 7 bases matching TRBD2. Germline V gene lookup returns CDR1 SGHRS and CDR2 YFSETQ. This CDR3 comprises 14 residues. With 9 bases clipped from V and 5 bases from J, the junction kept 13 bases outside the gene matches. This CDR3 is CATTEGRAEETQYF. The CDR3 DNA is TGCGCCACCACCGAGGGGAGGGCCGAGGAGACCCAGTACTTC. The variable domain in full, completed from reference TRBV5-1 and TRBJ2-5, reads KAGVTQTPRYLIKTRGQQVTLSCSPISGHRSVSWYQQTPGQGLQFLFEYFSETQRNKGNFPGRFSGRQFSNSRSEMNVSTLELGDSALYLCATTEGRAEETQYFGPGTRLLVL.

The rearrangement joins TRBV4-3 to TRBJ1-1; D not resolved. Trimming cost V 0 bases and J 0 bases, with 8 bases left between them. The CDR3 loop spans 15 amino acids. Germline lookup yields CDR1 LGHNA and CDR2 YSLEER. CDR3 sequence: CASSQEPGMNTEAFF. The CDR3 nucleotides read TGCGCCAGCAGCCAAGAGCCGGGAATGAACACTGAAGCTTTCTTT.

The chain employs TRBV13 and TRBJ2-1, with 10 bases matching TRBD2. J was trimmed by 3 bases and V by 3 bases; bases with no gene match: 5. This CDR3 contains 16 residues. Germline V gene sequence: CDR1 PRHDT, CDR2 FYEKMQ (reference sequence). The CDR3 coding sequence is TGTGCCAGCAGCTTCTCTAGCGGGAGTTTCTACAATGAGCAGTTCTTC. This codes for CASSFSSGSFYNEQFF.

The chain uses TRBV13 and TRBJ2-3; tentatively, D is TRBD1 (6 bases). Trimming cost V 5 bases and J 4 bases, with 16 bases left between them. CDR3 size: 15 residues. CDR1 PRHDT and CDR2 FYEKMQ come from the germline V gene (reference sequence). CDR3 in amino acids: CASSHTGSRADTQYF. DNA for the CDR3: TGTGCCAGCAGCCACACAGGGAGTCGGGCAGATACGCAGTATTTT. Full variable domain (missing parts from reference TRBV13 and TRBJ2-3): AAGVIQSPRHLIKEKRETATLKCYPIPRHDTVYWYQQGPGQDPQFLISFYEKMQSDKGSIPDRFSAQQFSDYHSELNMSSLELGDSALYFCASSHTGSRADTQYFGPGTRLTVL.

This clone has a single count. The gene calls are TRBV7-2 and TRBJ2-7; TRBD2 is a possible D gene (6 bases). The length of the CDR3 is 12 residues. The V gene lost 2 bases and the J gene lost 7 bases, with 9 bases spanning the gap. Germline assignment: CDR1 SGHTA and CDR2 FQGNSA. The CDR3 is CASSLLGREQYF. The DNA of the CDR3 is TGTGCCAGCAGCTTATTGGGGAGGGAGCAGTACTTC.

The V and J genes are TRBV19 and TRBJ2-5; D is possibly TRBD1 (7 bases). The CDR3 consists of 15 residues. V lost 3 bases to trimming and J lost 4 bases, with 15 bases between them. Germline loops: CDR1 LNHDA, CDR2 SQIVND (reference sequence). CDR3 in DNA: TGTGCCAGTAGTATGGTGCAGGGGGGAGGAGAGACCCAGTACTTC. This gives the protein CASSMVQGGGETQYF.

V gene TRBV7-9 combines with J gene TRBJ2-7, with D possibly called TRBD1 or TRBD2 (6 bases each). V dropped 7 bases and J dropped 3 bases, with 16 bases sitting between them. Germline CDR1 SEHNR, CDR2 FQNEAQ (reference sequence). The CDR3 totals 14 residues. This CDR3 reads CASTRGGRVYEQYF. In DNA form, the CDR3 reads TGTGCCAGCACACGAGGGGGGCGCGTCTACGAGCAGTACTTC.

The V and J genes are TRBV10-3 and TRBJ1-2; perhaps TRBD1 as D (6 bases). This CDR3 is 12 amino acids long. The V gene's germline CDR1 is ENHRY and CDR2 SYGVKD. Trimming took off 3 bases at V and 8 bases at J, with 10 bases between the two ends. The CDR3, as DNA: TGTGCCATCAGTGAACAGGGAGAAGGCTACACCTTC. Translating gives CAISEQGEGYTF.

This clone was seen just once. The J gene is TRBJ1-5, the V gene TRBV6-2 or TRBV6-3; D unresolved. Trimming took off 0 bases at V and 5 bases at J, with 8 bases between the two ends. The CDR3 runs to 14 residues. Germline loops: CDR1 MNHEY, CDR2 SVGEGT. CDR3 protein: CASSYSWGDQPQHF. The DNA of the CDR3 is TGTGCCAGCAGTTACTCGTGGGGAGATCAGCCCCAGCATTTT.

CDR3 nucleotides: TGTGCCAGCAGTATAGGGGTAGGCAGGAATCAGCCCCAGCATTTT. It codes for CASSIGVGRNQPQHF. This sequence joins TRBV27 and TRBJ1-5; D might be TRBD1 (5 bases). Looked up from germline, CDR1 is MNHEY and CDR2 is SMNVEV (reference sequence). V was cut by 5 bases and J by 4 bases, with 15 bases left in between. The CDR3 is made up of 15 amino acids.

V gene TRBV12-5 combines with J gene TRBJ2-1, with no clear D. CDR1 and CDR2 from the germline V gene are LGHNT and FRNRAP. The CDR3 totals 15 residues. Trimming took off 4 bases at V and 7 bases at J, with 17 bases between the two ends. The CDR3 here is CASGSTVKRLNEQFF. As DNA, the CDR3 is TGTGCTAGTGGTTCCACCGTTAAAAGGTTAAATGAGCAGTTCTTC.

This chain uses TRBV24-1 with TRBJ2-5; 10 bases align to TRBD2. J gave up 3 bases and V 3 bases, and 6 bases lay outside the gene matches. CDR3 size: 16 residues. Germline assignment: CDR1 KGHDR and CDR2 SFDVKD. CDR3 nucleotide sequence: TGTGCCACCAGTGATCGTGGACTAGCGGATGAAGAGACCCAGTACTTC. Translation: CATSDRGLADEETQYF.